This T cell receptor (beta chain) originates from a study of T cells after yellow fever vaccination. The study, taken as a whole, reports: From the bulk population, abundant clonotypes could contaminate and appear within FACS-sorted repertoires.

Looked up from germline, CDR1 is KGHSH and CDR2 is LQKENI. Losses at the gene ends were 3 bases for V and 6 bases for J; bases not matched to a gene: 4. The CDR3 is 14 amino acids. A remark on this clonotype: As yet, its antigen is unknown.

Using its own MiXCR run on the 5' RACE reads, TCRdb lists one record per CDR3 protein. The sample lists under 400,000 distinct CDR3 sequences, around 10% occurring once. The clonotype comes from a man in his late teens or twenties who received the YFV17D yellow fever vaccine. Source: PBMCs, taken on the day of the first yellow fever vaccination. The chain links TRBV18 to TRBJ1-4; 7 nucleotides line up with TRBD1. The CDR3 sequence is CASSPRGGDEKLFF. CDR3 nucleotide sequence: TGTGCCAGCTCACCCAGGGGGGGTGATGAAAAACTGTTTTTT.